The source of this TCR beta chain is a study of blood T cell repertoires in COVID-19. Whole-study context: The study drew acute and convalescent COVID-19 samples from the United States, Italy and Spain. PBMCs, B-cell-depleted T cells, or T cells were the source of the cDNA or gDNA that made up the material.

The V gene's germline CDR1 is SGDLS and CDR2 YYNGEE. This CDR3 is 15 amino acids long. V was pared by 3 bases and J by 7 bases, with 19 bases between. This clone has only a few counts. In the source study's methods: Quantification of nucleated cells was approximated via reference gene primer amplification. Libraries were prepared by immunoSEQ multiplex PCR; TCRdb keeps only in-frame clonotypes and omits some of them. That table gives V, J and clone size, and the DNA gave D and trimming. The data show some 130,000 clones, with about 88% seen just once and around 3.6% held by the top ten. The gene calls are TRBV9 and TRBJ1-2, with a possible D match to TRBD1 (5 bases). The sequence was obtained from a man aged 50-60 years with active COVID-19. Sequenced input: peripheral blood. DNA for the CDR3: TGTGCCAGCAGCGCCCTTGGAGGGACTAACGGTGGCTACACCTTC. Protein sequence: CASSALGGTNGGYTF.